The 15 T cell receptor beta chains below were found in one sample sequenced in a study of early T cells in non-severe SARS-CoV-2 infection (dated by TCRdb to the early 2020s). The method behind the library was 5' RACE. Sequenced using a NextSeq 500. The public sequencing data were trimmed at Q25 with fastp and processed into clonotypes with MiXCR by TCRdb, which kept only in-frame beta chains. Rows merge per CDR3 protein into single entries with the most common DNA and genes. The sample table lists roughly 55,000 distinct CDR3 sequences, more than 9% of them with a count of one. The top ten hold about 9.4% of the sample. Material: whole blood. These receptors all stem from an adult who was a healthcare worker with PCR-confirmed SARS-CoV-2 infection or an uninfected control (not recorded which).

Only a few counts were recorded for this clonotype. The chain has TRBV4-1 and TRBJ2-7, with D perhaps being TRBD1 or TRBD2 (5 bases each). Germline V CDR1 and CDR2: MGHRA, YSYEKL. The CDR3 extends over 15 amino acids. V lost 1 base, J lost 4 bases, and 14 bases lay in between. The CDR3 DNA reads TGCGCCAGCAGCCAAGGGGACCCAGGTGGATACGAGCAGTACTTC. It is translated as CASSQGDPGGYEQYF.

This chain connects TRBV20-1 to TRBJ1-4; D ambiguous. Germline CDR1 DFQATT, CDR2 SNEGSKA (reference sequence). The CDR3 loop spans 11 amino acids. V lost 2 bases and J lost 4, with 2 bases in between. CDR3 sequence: CSARNNEKLFF. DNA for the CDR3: TGCAGTGCTAGAAATAATGAAAAACTGTTTTTT.

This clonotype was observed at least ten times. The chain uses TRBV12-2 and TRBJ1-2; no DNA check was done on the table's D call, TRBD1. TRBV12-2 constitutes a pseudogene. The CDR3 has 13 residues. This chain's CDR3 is CASRSGQAYGYTF. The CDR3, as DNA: TGTGCAAGTCGCTCGGGACAGGCCTATGGCTACACCTTC.

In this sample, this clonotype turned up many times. The CDR3 coding sequence is TGTGTCGTGGGAGGGCCGATGGTTACGCAGTATTTT. It yields the protein CVVGGPMVTQYF. This chain joins TRBV28 and TRBJ2-3, with 7 bases that match TRBD2. The CDR3 is 12 residues long. Germline values: CDR1 MDHEN, CDR2 SYDVKM.

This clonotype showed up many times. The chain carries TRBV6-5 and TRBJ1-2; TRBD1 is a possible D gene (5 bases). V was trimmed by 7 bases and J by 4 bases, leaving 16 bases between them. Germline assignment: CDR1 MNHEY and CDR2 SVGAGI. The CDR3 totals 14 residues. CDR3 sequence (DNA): TGTGCCAGCACCAAGGGGTACTCTAGCTATGGCTACACCTTC. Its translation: CASTKGYSSYGYTF.

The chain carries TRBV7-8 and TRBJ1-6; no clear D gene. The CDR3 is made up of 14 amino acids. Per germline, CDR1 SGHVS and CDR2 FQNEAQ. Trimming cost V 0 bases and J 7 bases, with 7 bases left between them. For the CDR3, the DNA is TGTGCCAGCAGCTTAGCGGTCCAGAATTCACCCCTCCACTTT. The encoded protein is CASSLAVQNSPLHF.

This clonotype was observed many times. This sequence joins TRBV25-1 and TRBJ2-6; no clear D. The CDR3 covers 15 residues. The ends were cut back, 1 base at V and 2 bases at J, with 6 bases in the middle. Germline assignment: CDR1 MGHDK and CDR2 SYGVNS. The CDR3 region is CASSEWGTGANVLTF. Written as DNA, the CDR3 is TGTGCCAGCAGTGAATGGGGTACTGGGGCCAACGTCCTGACTTTC.

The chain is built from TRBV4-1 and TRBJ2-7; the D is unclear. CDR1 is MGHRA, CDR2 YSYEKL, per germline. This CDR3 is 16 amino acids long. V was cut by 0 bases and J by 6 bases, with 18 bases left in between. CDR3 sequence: CASSQDPSALGVEQYF. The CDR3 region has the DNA TGCGCCAGCAGCCAAGATCCGTCGGCCCTTGGGGTCGAGCAGTACTTC.

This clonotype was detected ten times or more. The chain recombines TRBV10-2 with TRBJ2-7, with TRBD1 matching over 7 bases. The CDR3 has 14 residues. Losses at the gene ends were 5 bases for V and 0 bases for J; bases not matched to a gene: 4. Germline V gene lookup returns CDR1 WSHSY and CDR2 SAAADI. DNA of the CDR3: TGCGCCAGCAGTCTCCGGGACAGCTCCTACGAGCAGTACTTC. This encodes CASSLRDSSYEQYF.

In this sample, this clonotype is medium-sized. CDR3 sequence (DNA): TGTGCCAGCAGTTTAATGAGCGGGGAAGATACGCAGTATTTT. This gives the protein CASSLMSGEDTQYF. J is TRBJ2-3 and V is TRBV28; 7 bases map to TRBD2. The CDR3 has 14 residues. V was clipped by 2 bases and J by 5 bases; unmatched bases: 4. From germline, CDR1 is MDHEN and CDR2 SYDVKM.

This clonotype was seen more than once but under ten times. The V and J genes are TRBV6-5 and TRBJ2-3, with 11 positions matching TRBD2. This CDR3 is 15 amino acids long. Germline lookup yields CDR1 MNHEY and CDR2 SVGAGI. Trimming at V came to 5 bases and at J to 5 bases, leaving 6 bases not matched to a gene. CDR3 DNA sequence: TGTGCCAGCAGTCAGACTAGCGGGACGAAAGATACGCAGTATTTT. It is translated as CASSQTSGTKDTQYF.

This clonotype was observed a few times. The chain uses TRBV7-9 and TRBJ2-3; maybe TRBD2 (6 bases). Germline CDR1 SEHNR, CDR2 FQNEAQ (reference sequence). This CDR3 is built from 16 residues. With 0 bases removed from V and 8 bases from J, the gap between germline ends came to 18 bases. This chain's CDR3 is CASSLASAGIGGTQYF. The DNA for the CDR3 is TGTGCCAGCAGCTTAGCTTCCGCGGGGATTGGGGGTACGCAGTATTTT.

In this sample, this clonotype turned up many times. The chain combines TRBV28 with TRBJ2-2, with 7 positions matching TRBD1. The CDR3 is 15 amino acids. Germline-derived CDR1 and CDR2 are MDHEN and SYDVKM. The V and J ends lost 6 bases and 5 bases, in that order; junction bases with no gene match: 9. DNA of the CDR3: TGTGCCAGCAGCCGGACAGGAACGCGAACCGGGGAGCTGTTTTTT. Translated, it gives CASSRTGTRTGELFF.

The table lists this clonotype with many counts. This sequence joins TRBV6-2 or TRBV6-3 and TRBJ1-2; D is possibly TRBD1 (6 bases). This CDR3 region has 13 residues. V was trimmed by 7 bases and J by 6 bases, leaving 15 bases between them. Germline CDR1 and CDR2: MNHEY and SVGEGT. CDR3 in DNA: TGTGCCAGCAACTGGGGACATGGGCATGGCTACACCTTC. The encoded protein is CASNWGHGHGYTF.

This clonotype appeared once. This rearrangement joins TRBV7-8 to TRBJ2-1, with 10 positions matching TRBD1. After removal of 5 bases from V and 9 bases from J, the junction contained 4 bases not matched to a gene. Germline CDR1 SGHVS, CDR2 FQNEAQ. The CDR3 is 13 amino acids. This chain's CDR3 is CASSVTGGGEQFF. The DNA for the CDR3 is TGTGCCAGCAGCGTGACAGGGGGCGGTGAGCAGTTCTTC. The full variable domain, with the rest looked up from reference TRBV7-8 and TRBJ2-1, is GAGVSQSPRYKVAKRGQDVALRCDPISGHVSLFWYQQALGQGPEFLTYFQNEAQLDKSGLPSDRFFAERPEGSVSTLKIQRTQQEDSAVYLCASSVTGGGEQFFGPGTRLTVL.